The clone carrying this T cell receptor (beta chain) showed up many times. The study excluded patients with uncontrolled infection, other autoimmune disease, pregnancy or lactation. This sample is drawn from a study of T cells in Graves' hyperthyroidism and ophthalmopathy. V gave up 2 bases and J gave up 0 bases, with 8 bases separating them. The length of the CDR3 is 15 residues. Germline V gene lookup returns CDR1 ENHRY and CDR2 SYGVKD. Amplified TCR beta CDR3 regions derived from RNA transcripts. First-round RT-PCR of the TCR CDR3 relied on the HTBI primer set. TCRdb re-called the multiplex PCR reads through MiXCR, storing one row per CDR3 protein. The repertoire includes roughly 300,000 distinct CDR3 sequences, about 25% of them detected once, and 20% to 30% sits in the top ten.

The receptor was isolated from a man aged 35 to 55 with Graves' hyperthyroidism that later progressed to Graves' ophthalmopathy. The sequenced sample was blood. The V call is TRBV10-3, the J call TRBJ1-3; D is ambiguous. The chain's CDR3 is CAISEGPHSGNTIYF. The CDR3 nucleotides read TGTGCCATCAGTGAGGGGCCTCACTCTGGAAACACCATATATTTT.